Listed below are T cell receptor beta chains from one sample, sequenced in a study of blood T cells in healthy people across ages. TCRdb re-analysed the 5' RACE reads in MiXCR, keeping a single row per CDR3 protein. The repertoire holds about 1.8 million distinct CDR3 sequences, with around 50% as singletons. Sequencing used blood. These receptors originate from a woman aged 40 to 50 in good health. CDR3s include the opening cysteine and the closing phenylalanine or tryptophan. Each record gives: CDR3 protein, J gene, CDR3 length, V gene.

CDR3 protein: CASRSQASTDTQYF; J gene: TRBJ2-3; CDR3 length: 14; V gene: TRBV5-1
CDR3 protein: CAISESIRSSYNEQFF; J gene: TRBJ2-1; CDR3 length: 16; V gene: TRBV10-3
CDR3 protein: CASSSKRYEQFF; J gene: TRBJ2-1; CDR3 length: 12; V gene: TRBV7-2
CDR3 protein: CAVRGQGRGLNEQFF; J gene: TRBJ2-1; CDR3 length: 15; V gene: TRBV28
CDR3 protein: CASSPDGRRTLAKNIQYF; J gene: TRBJ2-4; CDR3 length: 18; V gene: TRBV6-1
CDR3 protein: CASSSEGLAGGLWYF; J gene: TRBJ2-7; CDR3 length: 15; V gene: TRBV6-6
CDR3 protein: CSASDFRAVHYEQYF; J gene: -; CDR3 length: 15; V gene: TRBV20-1
CDR3 protein: CASSLDPGLGDYEQFF; J gene: TRBJ2-1; CDR3 length: 16; V gene: TRBV5-1
CDR3 protein: CASRAAADYNEQFF; J gene: TRBJ2-1; CDR3 length: 14; V gene: TRBV28
CDR3 protein: CASSQGTGGGNQPQHF; J gene: TRBJ1-5; CDR3 length: 16; V gene: TRBV4-2
CDR3 protein: CASSSQRTVNTGELFF; J gene: TRBJ2-2; CDR3 length: 16; V gene: TRBV7-3
CDR3 protein: CASSYQGANTEAFF; J gene: TRBJ1-1; CDR3 length: 14; V gene: TRBV6-5
CDR3 protein: CSAGFPRDRGYEQYF; J gene: TRBJ2-7; CDR3 length: 15; V gene: TRBV20-1
CDR3 protein: CAISQISGTGPREQYF; J gene: TRBJ2-7; CDR3 length: 16; V gene: TRBV10-3
CDR3 protein: CASSLQGASQETQFF; J gene: TRBJ2-1; CDR3 length: 15; V gene: TRBV7-8
CDR3 protein: CASGQSNRGGTVLYGYTF; J gene: TRBJ1-2; CDR3 length: 18; V gene: TRBV12-5
CDR3 protein: CASSKKSGGLDTQYF; J gene: TRBJ2-3; CDR3 length: 15; V gene: TRBV7-2
CDR3 protein: CASSLLQGLGEQYF; J gene: TRBJ2-7; CDR3 length: 14; V gene: TRBV27
CDR3 protein: CASSQDVRTADNYGYTF; J gene: TRBJ1-2; CDR3 length: 17; V gene: TRBV4-3
CDR3 protein: CSGDGQSETQYF; J gene: TRBJ2-5; CDR3 length: 12; V gene: TRBV29-1
CDR3 protein: CSVEDCEQYF; J gene: TRBJ2-7; CDR3 length: 10; V gene: TRBV29-1
CDR3 protein: CASSLEVTGWAQPQHF; J gene: TRBJ1-5; CDR3 length: 16; V gene: TRBV5-5
CDR3 protein: CASRNPGQGLRETQYF; J gene: TRBJ2-5; CDR3 length: 16; V gene: TRBV28
CDR3 protein: CASRGIWGYTF; J gene: TRBJ1-2; CDR3 length: 11; V gene: TRBV6-1
CDR3 protein: CASSQDKGLASPLHF; J gene: TRBJ1-6; CDR3 length: 15; V gene: TRBV3-1
CDR3 protein: CASSRSGGADDTQYF; J gene: TRBJ2-3; CDR3 length: 15; V gene: TRBV13
CDR3 protein: CASSLTLGSQETQYF; J gene: TRBJ2-5; CDR3 length: 15; V gene: TRBV28
CDR3 protein: CASSLEGRRAEAFF; J gene: TRBJ1-1; CDR3 length: 14; V gene: TRBV28
CDR3 protein: CASSSGTSDDTQYF; J gene: TRBJ2-3; CDR3 length: 14; V gene: TRBV7-9
CDR3 protein: CASSLRRSDEQYF; J gene: TRBJ2-7; CDR3 length: 13; V gene: TRBV12-3/TRBV12-4
CDR3 protein: CASSSGTGHTTSTDTQYF; J gene: TRBJ2-3; CDR3 length: 18; V gene: TRBV6-2/TRBV6-3
CDR3 protein: CASSALGLVGDTQYF; J gene: TRBJ2-3; CDR3 length: 15; V gene: TRBV5-1
CDR3 protein: CASSSVRGGYGYTF; J gene: TRBJ1-2; CDR3 length: 14; V gene: TRBV27
CDR3 protein: CASSLRQGAQGYNEQFF; J gene: TRBJ2-1; CDR3 length: 17; V gene: TRBV6-2/TRBV6-3
CDR3 protein: CASRGTGPSPLHF; J gene: TRBJ1-6; CDR3 length: 13; V gene: TRBV6-1
CDR3 protein: CSVEALAGNEQYF; J gene: TRBJ2-7; CDR3 length: 13; V gene: TRBV29-1
CDR3 protein: CASSFTGAQGYTF; J gene: TRBJ1-2; CDR3 length: 13; V gene: TRBV12-3/TRBV12-4
CDR3 protein: CATKLPGAGSSYEQYF; J gene: TRBJ2-7; CDR3 length: 16; V gene: TRBV6-6
CDR3 protein: CASSSTGYNEQFF; J gene: TRBJ2-1; CDR3 length: 13; V gene: TRBV27
CDR3 protein: CASSQRSSGGVETQYF; J gene: TRBJ2-5; CDR3 length: 16; V gene: TRBV4-2
CDR3 protein: CASSLIGRGVTGELFF; J gene: TRBJ2-2; CDR3 length: 16; V gene: TRBV11-1
CDR3 protein: CATSRAVVGTGELFF; J gene: TRBJ2-2; CDR3 length: 15; V gene: TRBV15
CDR3 protein: CASTRMYPTDTQYF; J gene: TRBJ2-3; CDR3 length: 14; V gene: TRBV12-3/TRBV12-4
CDR3 protein: CASRRSLGDNEQFF; J gene: TRBJ2-1; CDR3 length: 14; V gene: TRBV25-1
CDR3 protein: CASSLAGQLFGSYGYTF; J gene: TRBJ1-2; CDR3 length: 17; V gene: TRBV12-3/TRBV12-4
CDR3 protein: CASSQEGFGGGQYF; J gene: TRBJ2-3; CDR3 length: 14; V gene: TRBV4-2
CDR3 protein: CASSYGTGATEAFF; J gene: TRBJ1-1; CDR3 length: 14; V gene: TRBV27
CDR3 protein: CASSGKVGQGTLDQPQHF; J gene: TRBJ1-5; CDR3 length: 18; V gene: TRBV6-1
CDR3 protein: CASSPAGQGITDTQYF; J gene: TRBJ2-3; CDR3 length: 16; V gene: TRBV4-3
CDR3 protein: CASSRGQDGDYGYTF; J gene: TRBJ1-2; CDR3 length: 15; V gene: TRBV6-6
CDR3 protein: CASSQGQGNYEQFF; J gene: TRBJ2-1; CDR3 length: 14; V gene: TRBV14
CDR3 protein: CASSQDIGVRAKNIQYF; J gene: TRBJ2-4; CDR3 length: 17; V gene: TRBV3-1
CDR3 protein: CASSREARSQETLYF; J gene: TRBJ2-5; CDR3 length: 15; V gene: TRBV5-1